This T cell receptor (beta chain) came from a study of PD-1 blockade in classical Hodgkin lymphoma. This sample's time point: cycle 4 day 1 (C4D1), after 5 to 7 weeks of nivolumab. In every patient, relapse followed autologous stem cell transplantation, while exposure to brentuximab vedotin differed. By magnetic negative selection, CD4+ T cells were purified from thawed PBMCs. Complete response, partial response or progressive disease constituted the best response categories observed. The table came from immunoSEQ multiplex PCR; TCRdb's copy has only in-frame clones and leaves some out. The sample lists 30,000 to 40,000 clones, 92% seen once, with 0.25% to 0.35% in the top ten. The CDR3 covers 15 residues. Germline CDR1 is MNHEY and CDR2 is SMNVEV (reference sequence). With 6 bases clipped from V and 4 bases from J, the junction kept 9 bases outside the gene matches.

The receptor was isolated from a human donor with classical Hodgkin lymphoma. This rearrangement joins TRBV27 to TRBJ1-2; 9 nucleotides align to TRBD1. The input for sequencing was CD4+ T cells from blood, taken before the fourth cycle of nivolumab. The CDR3 region has the DNA TGTGCCAGCAGCAAAACAGGGGGCGGTGGCTATGGCTACACCTTC. Translating gives CASSKTGGGGYGYTF.